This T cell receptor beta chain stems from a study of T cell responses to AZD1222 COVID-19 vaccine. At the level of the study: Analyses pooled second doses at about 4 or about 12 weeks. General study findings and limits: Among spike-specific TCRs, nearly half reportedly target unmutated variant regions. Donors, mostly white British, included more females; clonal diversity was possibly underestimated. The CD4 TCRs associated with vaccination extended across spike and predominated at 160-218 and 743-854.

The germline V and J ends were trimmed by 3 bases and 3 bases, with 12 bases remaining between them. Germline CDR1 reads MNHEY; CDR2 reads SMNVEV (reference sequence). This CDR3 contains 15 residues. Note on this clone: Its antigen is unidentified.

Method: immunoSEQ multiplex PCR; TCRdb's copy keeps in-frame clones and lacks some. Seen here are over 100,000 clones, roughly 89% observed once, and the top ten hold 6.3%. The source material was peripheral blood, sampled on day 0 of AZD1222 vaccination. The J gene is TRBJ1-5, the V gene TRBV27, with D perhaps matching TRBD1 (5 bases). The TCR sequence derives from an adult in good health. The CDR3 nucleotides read TGTGCCAGCAGTTTTGGGCAGGGATCCAATCAGCCCCAGCATTTT. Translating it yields CASSFGQGSNQPQHF.